This TCR beta chain was recovered during a study of T-cell memory formation after mild COVID-19 listed by TCRdb under 2021. About the full investigation: Most TCR sequence clusters were specific to one of the two donors. T-cell clones expanding and contracting after mild COVID-19 in a couple of donors were tracked by longitudinal TCRalpha and TCRbeta repertoire sequencing. The cohort was made up of two young adult volunteers, one female and one male, who were previously healthy. Summary of the overall study and its limitations: Contracting CD4+ clones were located mainly in the CM and EM memory subsets, whereas CD8+ clones were found to be enriched in EMRA. Whether the second-wave clones peaking on day 37 were SARS-CoV-2 specific was not confirmed. The study included only a couple of mild cases, and larger cohorts that include severe cases with pre-infection samples were judged to be necessary. From day 15 to 85, contracting clones showed balanced CD4/CD8 phenotypes, whereas a second wave of clones that expanded from day 15 to 37 leaned towards CD4+. Some responding clones were found in pre-infection memory, which suggests that pre-existing cross-reactive memory T cells took part in the SARS-CoV-2 response.

The junction carries 15 bases between V and J, which are trimmed by 1 base and 2 bases respectively. The germline V gene supplies CDR1 SGHDT and CDR2 YYEEEE. The cysteine opens and the phenylalanine closes a CDR3 of 16 amino acids. The entry retains the CDR3 DNA only, 48 bases that are in frame from base 1. Concerning this clonotype itself: Its antigen is unknown. Base qualities are not recorded, but no much larger clone differs from it by a single base.

TCRdb shows the sequencer as Illumina NovaSeq 6000. TCRalpha and TCRbeta cDNA libraries were constructed by 5'RACE with constant-segment primers, with sample barcodes and unique molecular identifiers being introduced. RNA was extracted from every sample with Trizol reagent. Libraries were amplified in two PCR steps, with a second sample barcode and Illumina TruSeq adapters added in the second step. Libraries were sequenced on an Illumina NovaSeq with 2 x 150 bp paired-end reads. In the authors' own workflow: Demultiplexing of reads and collapsing into UMI-guided consensus sequences were performed with migec v1.2.7. With mixcr v2.1.11, UMI consensuses were aligned to TRA and TRB V and J templates and assembled into clonotypes. A clonotype was counted as expanded or contracted only when both edgeR and NoisET called the clonotype significant, with the noise models trained on biological replicates. For edgeR calls, a false discovery rate-adjusted p below 0.01 and a log2 fold-change threshold of 1 were applied. PCA with hierarchical clustering of max-normalized trajectories of the 1000 most abundant clonotypes was used as exploratory dynamics analysis. The CD4 or CD8 phenotype of responding clones was assigned using the separately sequenced CD4+ and CD8+ repertoires. TCRdb cleaned the public reads at Q25 with fastp, built clones with MiXCR and kept in-frame beta chains. Entries that share a CDR3 protein sequence are merged under the most common genes and DNA. What appears here as the V and J calls and clone size reflects TCRdb's work, not the paper's. The sample table lists 120,000 to 150,000 distinct CDR3 sequences, roughly 6.3% of them with a count of one. About 2.1% of the sample belongs to the ten largest clones.

Ficoll-Paque density gradient centrifugation was used to isolate PBMCs. The sequenced sample consisted of PBMCs or a T cell subset sorted from them (not recorded which). This TCR was recovered from an adult woman who had mild COVID-19 (a few samples of this study predate the infection). The sample titles of this study are shuffled in the database, so cell type and time point are left out; the donor was told from shared clones. The V and J genes are TRBV5-6 and TRBJ1-1; the D gene is possibly TRBD1, with 5 bases matching. At the DNA level, the sequence is TGTGCCAGCAGCTTGATCGACAGCCTCGGAAACACTGAAGCTTTCTTT. Its amino acids are CASSLIDSLGNTEAFF.